The rows below give T cell receptor beta chains drawn from one sample of a study of blood T cells in healthy people across ages. MiXCR, applied by TCRdb to the 5' RACE reads, yields one record per CDR3 protein. The table records 1.8 million or so distinct CDR3 sequences, around 40% of them present only once. Sequences were obtained from blood. The receptors were gathered from a human donor in good health. Both conserved end residues are part of each CDR3. D genes are given only for firm matches. A row's size may be missing; if present it is once, few, many or a size class.

D gene	V gene	J gene	clone size	CDR3 protein	CDR3 DNA
-	TRBV12-3/TRBV12-4	TRBJ1-4	-	CASTRTRRGGKLFF	TGTGCCAGCACCCGGACTCGCCGTGGCGGAAAACTGTTTTTT
-	TRBV4-3	TRBJ1-2	-	CASSRTGGKVGGYTF	TGCGCCAGCAGCCGGACGGGAGGGAAAGTAGGGGGCTACACCTTC
-	TRBV12-3/TRBV12-4	TRBJ2-7	-	CASRRTSGDQYF	TGTGCCAGCAGACGGACTTCGGGGGACCAGTACTTC
-	TRBV7-9	TRBJ2-3	few	CASSPGLPAADTQYF	TGTGCCAGCAGCCCGGGTCTGCCGGCGGCAGATACGCAGTATTTT
TRBD1	TRBV20-1	TRBJ2-5	-	CSASGQVQETQYF	TGCAGTGCCTCGGGACAGGTCCAAGAGACCCAGTACTTC
-	TRBV7-2	TRBJ2-5	many	CASSFWETQYF	TGTGCCAGCAGTTTCTGGGAGACCCAGTACTTC
-	TRBV25-1	TRBJ2-4	-	CASSSFREQYF	TGTGCCAGCAGTTCGTTTAGGGAGCAGTACTTC
-	TRBV4-3	TRBJ2-7	-	CASSQTYLGEQYF	TGCGCCAGCAGCCAAACCTATTTGGGCGAGCAGTACTTC
-	TRBV4-3	TRBJ1-5	-	CASSQDLKGIRNQPQHF	TGCGCCAGCAGCCAAGATTTGAAGGGAATCCGCAATCAGCCCCAGCATTTT
-	TRBV4-2	TRBJ1-2	-	CASSLRGAITNYGYTF	TGTGCCAGCAGCCTCAGGGGCGCAATTACTAACTATGGCTACACCTTC
TRBD2	TRBV20-1	TRBJ2-4	few	CSARLASGGRSQNIQYF	TGCAGTGCTAGATTGGCTAGCGGGGGTCGATCCCAAAACATTCAGTACTTC
TRBD2	TRBV20-1	TRBJ2-7	many	CSARAGGSYEQYF	TGCAGCGCTCGAGCGGGGGGATCCTACGAGCAGTACTTC
-	TRBV20-1	TRBJ2-5	-	CSARDLWGVGETQYF	TGCAGTGCTAGAGATCTATGGGGGGTCGGAGAGACCCAGTACTTC
TRBD1	TRBV15	TRBJ1-1	-	CATSADRGYTEAFF	TGTGCCACCAGCGCCGACAGGGGGTACACTGAAGCTTTCTTT
TRBD2	TRBV4-3	TRBJ2-7	few	CASSPTSGGTEQYF	TGCGCCAGCAGCCCGACTAGCGGAGGAACCGAGCAGTACTTC
-	TRBV4-3	TRBJ2-5	many	CASSQDSRETQYF	TGCGCCAGCAGCCAAGATTCCAGGGAGACCCAGTACTTC
-	TRBV7-2	TRBJ2-6	few	CASSQRPGQDIFGANVLTF	TGTGCCAGCAGCCAACGGCCCGGGCAGGACATCTTTGGGGCCAACGTCCTGACTTTC
TRBD1	TRBV12-3/TRBV12-4	TRBJ2-5	-	CARPTGTGGAETQYF	TGTGCCAGGCCCACGGGGACAGGGGGCGCGGAGACCCAGTACTTC
-	TRBV29-1	TRBJ2-5	-	CSVGPRETQYF	TGCAGCGTTGGCCCCCGAGAGACCCAGTACTTC
TRBD1	TRBV4-2	TRBJ2-7	-	CASSFIWTGDYEQYF	TGTGCCAGCAGCTTTATCTGGACAGGGGACTACGAGCAGTACTTC
-	TRBV12-3/TRBV12-4	TRBJ2-5	-	CASSLLQEAQYF	TGTGCCAGCAGTTTACTCCAAGAGGCCCAGTACTTC
-	TRBV4-1	TRBJ2-3	few	CASSLAGTSDDTQYF	TGCGCCAGCAGCCTAGCCGGGACAAGTGATGATACGCAGTATTTT
-	TRBV7-2	TRBJ2-7	few	CASSLEYLYEQYF	TGTGCCAGCAGCTTAGAGTATCTCTACGAGCAGTACTTC
-	TRBV7-3	TRBJ1-1	-	CASSLSPFQMNTEAFF	TGTGCCAGCAGCTTAAGTCCGTTTCAAATGAACACTGAAGCTTTCTTT
-	TRBV20-1	TRBJ2-5	-	CSAPRLQETQYF	TGCAGTGCCCCCAGACTGCAAGAGACCCAGTACTTC
-	TRBV12-3/TRBV12-4	TRBJ1-5	few	CASSLGGASNQPQHF	TGTGCCAGCAGCCTAGGGGGGGCCTCTAATCAGCCCCAGCATTTT
TRBD1	TRBV28	TRBJ2-5	few	CASSATGSIGETQYF	TGTGCCAGCAGTGCGACAGGGTCGATTGGAGAGACCCAGTACTTC
-	TRBV5-5	TRBJ1-2	few	CASSADSHNGYTF	TGTGCCAGCAGCGCGGACAGTCACAATGGCTACACCTTC
-	TRBV20-1	TRBJ1-2	few	CSAREVVAGYTF	TGCAGTGCTAGAGAGGTAGTGGCTGGCTACACCTTC
-	TRBV15	TRBJ2-5	-	CATSRPGDSRDQETQYF	TGTGCCACCAGCAGACCCGGCGACAGTAGGGACCAAGAGACCCAGTACTTC
TRBD2	TRBV20-1	TRBJ2-5	-	CSATPRGGQETQYF	TGCAGTGCTACTCCGCGGGGGGGGCAAGAGACCCAGTACTTC
TRBD1	TRBV5-1	TRBJ2-5	-	CASSFSIGTGIGNEQYF	TGCGCCAGCAGCTTTTCTATTGGGACAGGGATCGGCAATGAGCAGTACTTC
-	TRBV13	TRBJ1-1	-	CASSLVGGQGGTEAFF	TGTGCCAGCAGCTTAGTCGGGGGGCAGGGAGGCACTGAAGCTTTCTTT
-	TRBV4-3	TRBJ2-7	-	CASSQASWGARDEQYF	TGCGCCAGCAGCCAAGCCTCGTGGGGGGCGCGGGACGAGCAGTACTTC
-	TRBV7-9	TRBJ1-2	few	CASSLRGGLNYTF	TGTGCCAGCAGCTTACGGGGCGGACTTAACTACACCTTC
TRBD2	TRBV7-2	TRBJ2-3	-	CASSSSLAGGQDTQYF	TGTGCCAGCAGCTCCTCCCTAGCGGGGGGGCAAGATACGCAGTATTTT
-	TRBV5-1	TRBJ2-7	few	CASSFLGPAEQYF	TGCGCCAGCAGCTTCCTAGGACCCGCTGAGCAGTACTTC
TRBD1	TRBV12-3/TRBV12-4	TRBJ2-7	many	CASSADRAYEQYF	TGTGCCAGCAGCGCGGACAGGGCGTACGAGCAGTACTTC
-	TRBV4-1	TRBJ2-7	once	CASSQGRRPYEQYF	TGCGCCAGCAGCCAGGGACGAAGGCCTTACGAGCAGTACTTC
-	TRBV6-5	TRBJ2-3	-	CASSPRTVRRTDTQYF	TGTGCCAGCAGTCCAAGAACAGTTCGCCGAACAGATACGCAGTATTTT
-	TRBV5-8	TRBJ2-5	few	CASGHEQETQYF	TGTGCCAGCGGACACGAACAAGAGACCCAGTACTTC
-	TRBV5-1	TRBJ2-2	-	CASSIRNTGELFF	TGCGCCAGCAGCATCAGGAACACCGGGGAGCTGTTTTTT
TRBD1	TRBV6-6	TRBJ1-5	few	CASSPGTGRSNQPQHF	TGTGCCAGCAGCCCCGGGACAGGGAGAAGCAATCAGCCCCAGCATTTT
-	TRBV7-9	TRBJ1-5	many	CASSLDSSNQPQHF	TGTGCCAGCAGCCTGGACAGTAGCAATCAGCCCCAGCATTTT
TRBD1	TRBV7-9	TRBJ2-1	few	CASSSPTGGNEQFF	TGTGCCAGCAGCTCTCCGACAGGGGGCAATGAGCAGTTCTTC
-	TRBV10-3	TRBJ2-3	-	CAISDKGTTDPDTQYF	TGTGCCATCAGTGATAAGGGCACTACGGACCCAGATACGCAGTATTTT
TRBD1	TRBV7-9	TRBJ2-5	-	CASSLPADRGRIETQYF	TGTGCCAGCAGCTTACCTGCTGACAGGGGGAGAATAGAGACCCAGTACTTC
TRBD1	TRBV7-9	TRBJ1-2	-	CASSLREHRGAGYTF	TGTGCCAGCAGCCTTAGAGAACACAGGGGGGCTGGCTACACCTTC
TRBD1	TRBV28	TRBJ1-2	-	CASSLDRVANYGYTF	TGTGCCAGCAGTCTGGACAGGGTAGCTAACTATGGCTACACCTTC
-	TRBV5-1	TRBJ1-2	few	CASSFRGHTNYGYTF	TGCGCCAGCAGCTTCCGGGGTCACACGAACTATGGCTACACCTTC
-	TRBV27	TRBJ2-1	-	CASSPPPGPPSYNEQFF	TGTGCCAGCAGTCCCCCCCCGGGACCCCCCTCCTACAATGAGCAGTTCTTC
TRBD2	TRBV6-5	TRBJ2-1	few	CASSPIAGGNYNEQFF	TGTGCCAGCAGTCCCATAGCGGGGGGCAATTACAATGAGCAGTTCTTC